Below, 25 T cell receptor beta chains from the same sample are listed, as sequenced in a study of T cell responses to AZD1222 COVID-19 vaccine. The table came from immunoSEQ multiplex PCR; TCRdb's copy has only in-frame clones and leaves some out. The sample includes 54,000 or so clones, 80% to 90% of them seen just once. The sample consisted of peripheral blood, taken on day 0 of AZD1222 vaccination. The receptors stem from an adult in good health.

This clone was seen only once. At one end the junction does not follow the germline gene, possibly because of a read error. The rearrangement uses TRBV5-1 and TRBJ2-1, with TRBD2 matching 9 bases. CDR1 is SGHRS, CDR2 YFSETQ, per germline. The CDR3 is 18 residues long. Written as DNA, the CDR3 is TGCTCCAGCAGCAACCGATTGGGTAGCGGGAGTTTCTACAATGAGCAGTTCTTC. This translates into CSSSNRLGSGSFYNEQFF.

This chain connects TRBV11-2 to TRBJ2-1; 13 positions match TRBD2. This CDR3 spans 16 amino acids. Trimming at V came to 0 bases and at J to 7 bases, leaving 3 bases not matched to a gene. CDR1 is SGHAT and CDR2 is FQNNGV in the germline V gene. This chain's CDR3 is CASSLELAGGGNEQFF. The CDR3 region has the DNA TGTGCCAGCAGCTTAGAACTAGCGGGAGGGGGAAATGAGCAGTTCTTC.

This CDR3 is CASSLLSGSVTGELFF. The CDR3 bases are TGTGCCAGCAGCTTACTCAGCGGGAGTGTCACCGGGGAGCTGTTTTTT. The V call is TRBV7-3, the J call TRBJ2-2; 8 bases agree with TRBD2. V was clipped by 2 bases and J by 4 bases; unmatched bases: 6. The CDR3 is 16 amino acids. Germline CDR1 is SGHTA and CDR2 is FQGTGA.

The chain joins TRBV5-8 to TRBJ1-2, with a possible D match to TRBD1 (5 bases). V was clipped by 5 bases and J by 2 bases, with 22 bases between them. CDR3 length equals 17 residues. Germline CDR1 SGHTS, CDR2 YDEGEE. CDR3 sequence: CASRDDPTGLRNYGYTF. CDR3 sequence (DNA): TGTGCCAGCAGAGATGACCCGACGGGGCTAAGAAACTATGGCTACACCTTC.

The chain couples TRBV29-1 to TRBJ1-2; D possibly corresponds to TRBD1 (5 bases). The length of the CDR3 is 10 residues. The germline V and J ends were trimmed by 4 bases and 5 bases, with 5 bases remaining between them. The germline CDR1 and CDR2 sequences are SQVTM and ANQGSEA. The CDR3 protein is CSVGGYGYTF. The CDR3 nucleotides read TGCAGCGTTGGGGGGTATGGCTACACCTTC.

V is TRBV7-8 and J is TRBJ2-1; D is unclear. CDR3 length: 16 amino acids. The ends were cut back, 2 bases at V and 0 bases at J, with 11 bases in the middle. From germline, CDR1 is SGHVS and CDR2 FQNEAQ. The CDR3 sequence is CASSLWLLSSYNEQFF. CDR3 DNA sequence: TGTGCCAGCAGCTTATGGCTCCTGAGCTCCTACAATGAGCAGTTCTTC. Looking up the rest from reference TRBV7-8 and TRBJ2-1 gives the full variable domain: GAGVSQSPRYKVAKRGQDVALRCDPISGHVSLFWYQQALGQGPEFLTYFQNEAQLDKSGLPSDRFFAERPEGSVSTLKIQRTQQEDSAVYLCASSLWLLSSYNEQFFGPGTRLTVL.

The J gene is TRBJ2-1, the V gene TRBV24-1; 7 bases are a match to TRBD2. Germline assignment: CDR1 KGHDR and CDR2 SFDVKD. CDR3 length equals 17 residues. J gave up 6 bases and V 1 base, and 11 bases lay outside the gene matches. The CDR3 nucleotides read TGTGCCACCAGTGATTTTCGTCCTGGACTAGGGGCCAATGAGCAGTTCTTC. Translating it yields CATSDFRPGLGANEQFF.

The rearrangement uses TRBV30 and TRBJ1-1; D ambiguous. The germline V gene encodes CDR1 GTSNPN and CDR2 SVGIG (reference sequence). The V and J ends lost 2 bases and 7 bases respectively, with 8 bases between them. This CDR3 region has 11 residues. The CDR3 spells CAWSNGIEAFF. The CDR3 coding sequence is TGTGCCTGGAGTAATGGGATTGAAGCTTTCTTT.

With regard to this clone: Other DNA sequences in the same sample also yield this CDR3. This chain links TRBV29-1 with TRBJ1-2, with D possibly matching TRBD1 (6 bases). Germline assignment: CDR1 SQVTM and CDR2 ANQGSEA. V was cut by 6 bases and J by 2 bases, with 10 bases left in between. The CDR3 has 12 residues. CDR3 in DNA: TGCAGCGTGTCGGGGGGCAACTATGGCTACACCTTC. This gives the protein CSVSGGNYGYTF. The full variable domain, in which reference TRBV29-1 and TRBJ1-2 provide the parts outside the CDR3, is SAVISQKPSRDICQRGTSLTIQCQVDSQVTMMFWYRQQPGQSLTLIATANQGSEATYESGFVIDKFPISRPNLTFSTLTVSNMSPEDSSIYLCSVSGGNYGYTFGSGTRLTVV.

This chain uses TRBV27 with TRBJ1-2; perhaps TRBD1 as D (6 bases). The CDR3 runs to 15 residues. The germline V gene encodes CDR1 MNHEY and CDR2 SMNVEV (reference sequence). Trimming removed 8 bases at V and 4 bases at J, with 20 bases between. The DNA for the CDR3 is TGTGCCAGCTCCTTAGGGAGGGGGACCCTCTATGGCTACACCTTC. It codes for CASSLGRGTLYGYTF.

This chain connects TRBV9 to TRBJ2-2; no clear D. With 0 bases removed from V and 4 bases from J, the gap between germline ends came to 7 bases. This CDR3 region has 14 residues. CDR1 is SGDLS, CDR2 YYNGEE, per germline. CDR3 in DNA: TGTGCCAGCAGCGTAGCTTACGGCACCGGGGAGCTGTTTTTT. Its protein product is CASSVAYGTGELFF.

The chain employs TRBV6-5 and TRBJ2-5, with D unclear. Trimming removed 10 bases at V and 9 bases at J, with 18 bases between. This CDR3 spans 12 amino acids. Germline CDR1 reads MNHEY; CDR2 reads SVGAGI. CDR3 region: CATSRPNGSQYF. The DNA of the CDR3 is TGTGCCACCTCCCGGCCCAATGGGTCCCAGTACTTC.

The rearrangement uses TRBV18 and TRBJ2-6, with 7 bases fitting TRBD1. The CDR3 has 17 amino acids. Germline V gives CDR1 KGHSH, CDR2 LQKENI. V lost 8 bases, J lost 2 bases, and 12 bases stayed unmatched. CDR3 sequence (DNA): TGTGCCAGCCTCGCAGGGGGTATAGGTCCTGGGGCCAACGTCCTGACTTTC. Translated: CASLAGGIGPGANVLTF. Based on the CDR3 plus reference TRBV18 and TRBJ2-6, the full variable domain is NAGVMQNPRHLVRRRGQEARLRCSPMKGHSHVYWYRQLPEEGLKFMVYLQKENIIDESGMPKERFSAEFPKEGPSILRIQQVVRGDSAAYFCASLAGGIGPGANVLTFGAGSRLTVL.

This chain uses TRBV3-1 (or the pseudogene TRBV3-2) with TRBJ1-1; 7 positions match TRBD1. Unmatched junction bases numbered 10, after V lost 7 bases and J lost 2 bases. The CDR3 has 15 residues. Looked up from germline, CDR1 is LGHDT and CDR2 is YNNKEL (reference sequence). Here the CDR3 DNA reads TGTGCCAGCACCCGACAGGGAACTTCAAACACTGAAGCTTTCTTT. Residues: CASTRQGTSNTEAFF.

J is TRBJ2-1 and V is TRBV19, with 12 bases that match TRBD2. The CDR3 is 15 amino acids. The germline CDR1 and CDR2 sequences are LNHDA and SQIVND (reference sequence). V was clipped by 7 bases and J by 3 bases; unmatched bases: 4. CDR3 region: CASTELAGGYNEQFF. The CDR3, as DNA: TGTGCCAGTACAGAACTAGCGGGAGGCTACAATGAGCAGTTCTTC.

The V and J genes are TRBV5-1 and TRBJ2-3; 9 bases map to TRBD2. Trimming cost V 4 bases and J 0 bases; bases outside gene matches: 6. There are 16 residues in the CDR3. The germline V gene has CDR1 SGHRS and CDR2 YFSETQ. The CDR3 spells CASSPTSGASTDTQYF. DNA for the CDR3: TGCGCCAGCAGCCCGACTAGCGGAGCTAGCACAGATACGCAGTATTTT.

This rearrangement joins TRBV5-4 to TRBJ2-3; maybe TRBD1 (6 bases). Germline V gene data show CDR1 as SGHNT and CDR2 as YYREEE (reference sequence). The CDR3 spans 16 residues. V lost 5 bases and J lost 0, with 16 bases in between. The CDR3 DNA sequence: TGTGCCAGCAGGATGGGGGCTAGCCCCAGCACAGATACGCAGTATTTT. It yields the protein CASRMGASPSTDTQYF.

Only a few counts were recorded for this clone. V usage is TRBV25-1 and J usage is TRBJ1-1; D is unclear. The CDR3 runs to 16 residues. V was clipped by 3 bases and J by 1 base, with 15 bases between them. Germline loops: CDR1 MGHDK, CDR2 SYGVNS. CDR3 sequence: CASSEGRGVWNTEAFF. Here the CDR3 DNA reads TGTGCCAGCAGTGAGGGTCGCGGAGTGTGGAACACTGAAGCTTTCTTT. Filled out from reference TRBV25-1 and TRBJ1-1, the complete variable domain reads EADIYQTPRYLVIGTGKKITLECSQTMGHDKMYWYQQDPGMELHLIHYSYGVNSTEKGDLSSESTVSRIRTEHFPLTLESARPSHTSQYLCASSEGRGVWNTEAFFGQGTRLTVV.

The V gene is TRBV20-1, the J gene TRBJ1-5, with no clear D. V gave up 3 bases and J gave up 12 bases, with 18 bases separating them. The germline V gene encodes CDR1 DFQATT and CDR2 SNEGSKA (reference sequence). The CDR3 length is 13 residues. The CDR3 nucleotides read TGCAGTGCTAGTTCACCCGGCAGACCAGGCCAGCATTTT. Translating gives CSASSPGRPGQHF.

This sequence joins TRBV19 and TRBJ1-2, with 7 bases fitting TRBD1. This CDR3 is 14 amino acids long. After removal of 6 bases from V and 3 bases from J, the junction contained 7 bases not matched to a gene. Germline CDR1 and CDR2: LNHDA and SQIVND (reference sequence). The CDR3 is CASRGRGGDYGYTF. The CDR3 coding sequence is TGTGCCAGTAGGGGAAGAGGGGGCGACTATGGCTACACCTTC.

This clone was seen just once. This chain joins TRBV7-5 and TRBJ2-2; whether TRBD2, the table's D call, matches the DNA was not checked. TRBV7-5 is a pseudogene. The CDR3 is made up of 18 amino acids. The CDR3 spells CVRSLVSGRDSNTGELFF. Written as DNA, the CDR3 is TGTGTCAGAAGCTTAGTTAGCGGGAGGGACTCGAACACCGGGGAGCTGTTTTTT.

The V gene is TRBV7-9, the J gene TRBJ2-2, with TRBD2 matching over 9 bases. CDR1 SEHNR and CDR2 FQNEAQ come from the germline V gene (reference sequence). The CDR3 length is 15 residues. With V trimmed by 5 bases and J by 4 bases, 5 bases remained unmatched. CDR3 region: CASSTGLASTGELFF. The CDR3 nucleotides read TGTGCCAGCAGCACGGGACTAGCAAGCACCGGGGAGCTGTTTTTT.

The V gene is TRBV7-9, the J gene TRBJ2-5; a weak D match, TRBD1 (5 bases). Trimming shortened V by 5 bases and J by 5 bases, and 12 bases separated the two germline ends. The CDR3 runs to 13 residues. Germline CDR1 reads SEHNR; CDR2 reads FQNEAQ (reference sequence). The DNA of the CDR3 is TGTGCCAGCAGCATAGGGGTTCGGGAGACCCAGTACTTC. Its translation: CASSIGVRETQYF.

This sequence joins TRBV28 and TRBJ2-1; 10 bases are shared with TRBD2. The length of the CDR3 is 13 residues. Trimming removed 10 bases from V and 5 bases from J; junction bases left unmatched: 5. Germline V gene data show CDR1 as MDHEN and CDR2 as SYDVKM. The CDR3 spells CAIGTSVDNEQFF. For the CDR3, the DNA is TGTGCCATCGGGACTAGCGTAGACAATGAGCAGTTCTTC.

The gene calls are TRBV29-1 and TRBJ1-3, with unresolved D. The germline V gene has CDR1 SQVTM and CDR2 ANQGSEA. V was trimmed by 3 bases and J by 6 bases, leaving 9 bases between them. The CDR3 length is 12 residues. The CDR3 DNA sequence: TGCAGCGTTGAGAGCGACTCAAACACCATATATTTT. Its protein is CSVESDSNTIYF. Full variable domain (remainder filled in from reference TRBV29-1 and TRBJ1-3): SAVISQKPSRDICQRGTSLTIQCQVDSQVTMMFWYRQQPGQSLTLIATANQGSEATYESGFVIDKFPISRPNLTFSTLTVSNMSPEDSSIYLCSVESDSNTIYFGEGSWLTVV.